This TCR beta chain was sequenced during a study of monozygotic twins with cystic fibrosis. Study summary: Around 3 micrograms of fragmented DNA underwent 15 PCR cycles for library preparation.

To note about this clone: Its antigen is currently unknown.

Findings and limits, study-wide: J usage was most co-twin-similar in 8 of 16 pairs, V in 13. The repertoire was suggested to be naive-dominated, clonality median around 0.0093. Nucleotide-identical clonotype sharing was significantly higher within monozygotic CF twin pairs than between unrelated CF individuals.

Trimming cost V 6 bases and J 0 bases, with 9 bases left between them. The CDR3 covers 13 residues. CDR1 is MNHEY and CDR2 is SMNVEV in the germline V gene (reference sequence). Here immunoSEQ multiplex PCR was the method, and the copy in TCRdb shows in-frame clones only, minus some. The sample has tens of thousands of clones; 90% to 97% are singletons. The V call is TRBV27, the J call TRBJ2-7, with D possibly TRBD2 on 6 matching bases. Sequencing was performed on blood. The TCR originated in a girl aged 2 to 10 with cystic fibrosis. The CDR3 DNA is TGTGCCAGCAGGCCGACTAGCTCCTACGAGCAGTACTTC. Translated: CASRPTSSYEQYF.